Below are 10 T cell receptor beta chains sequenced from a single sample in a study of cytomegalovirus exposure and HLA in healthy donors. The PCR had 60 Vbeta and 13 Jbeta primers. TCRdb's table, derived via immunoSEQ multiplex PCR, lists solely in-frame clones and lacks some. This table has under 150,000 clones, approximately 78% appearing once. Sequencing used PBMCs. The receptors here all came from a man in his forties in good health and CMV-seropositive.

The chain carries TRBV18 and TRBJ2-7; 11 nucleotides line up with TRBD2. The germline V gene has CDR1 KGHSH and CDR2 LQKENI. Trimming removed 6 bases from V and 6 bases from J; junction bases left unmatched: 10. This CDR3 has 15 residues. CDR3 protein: CASSILAGDASEQYF. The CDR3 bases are TGTGCCAGCTCCATACTAGCGGGAGATGCTAGCGAGCAGTACTTC. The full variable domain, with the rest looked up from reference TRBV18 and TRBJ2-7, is NAGVMQNPRHLVRRRGQEARLRCSPMKGHSHVYWYRQLPEEGLKFMVYLQKENIIDESGMPKERFSAEFPKEGPSILRIQQVVRGDSAAYFCASSILAGDASEQYFGPGTRLTVT.

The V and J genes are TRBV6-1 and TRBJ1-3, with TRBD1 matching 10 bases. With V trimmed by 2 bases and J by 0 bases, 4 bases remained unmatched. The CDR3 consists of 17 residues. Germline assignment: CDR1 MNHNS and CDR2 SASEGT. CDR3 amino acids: CASSEPGTGASGNTIYF. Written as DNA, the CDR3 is TGTGCCAGCAGTGAACCCGGGACAGGGGCCTCTGGAAACACCATATATTTT.

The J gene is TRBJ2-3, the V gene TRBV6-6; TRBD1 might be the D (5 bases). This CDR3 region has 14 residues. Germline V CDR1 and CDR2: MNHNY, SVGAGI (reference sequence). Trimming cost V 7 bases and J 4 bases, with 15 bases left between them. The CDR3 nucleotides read TGTGCCAGCAAGCAGGGCCATAACCCAGATACGCAGTATTTT. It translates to CASKQGHNPDTQYF.

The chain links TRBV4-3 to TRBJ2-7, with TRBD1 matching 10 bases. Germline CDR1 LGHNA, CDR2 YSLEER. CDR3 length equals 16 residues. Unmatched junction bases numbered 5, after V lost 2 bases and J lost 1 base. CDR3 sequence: CASSQQPGQGSYEQYF. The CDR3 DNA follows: TGCGCCAGCAGCCAACAACCGGGACAGGGGTCCTACGAGCAGTACTTC.

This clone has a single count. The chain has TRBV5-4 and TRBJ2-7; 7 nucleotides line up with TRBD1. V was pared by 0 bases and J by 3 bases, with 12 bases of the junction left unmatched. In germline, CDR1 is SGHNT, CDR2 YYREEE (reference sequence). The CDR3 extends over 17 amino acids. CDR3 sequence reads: CASSLATWDSRSYEQYF. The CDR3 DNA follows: TGTGCCAGCAGCTTGGCTACCTGGGACAGCAGGAGCTACGAGCAGTACTTC.

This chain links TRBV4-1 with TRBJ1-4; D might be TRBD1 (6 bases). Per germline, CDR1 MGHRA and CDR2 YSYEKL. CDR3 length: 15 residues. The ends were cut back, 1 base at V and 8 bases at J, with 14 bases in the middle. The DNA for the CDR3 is TGCGCCAGCAGCCAAGTGGGGACATCGAACGAAAAACTGTTTTTT. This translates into CASSQVGTSNEKLFF.

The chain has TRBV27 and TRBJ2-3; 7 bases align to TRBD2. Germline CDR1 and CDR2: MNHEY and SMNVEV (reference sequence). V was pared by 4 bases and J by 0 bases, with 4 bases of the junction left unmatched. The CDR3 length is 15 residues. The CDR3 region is CASSSPAGSTDTQYF. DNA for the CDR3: TGTGCCAGCAGTTCTCCAGCGGGAAGCACAGATACGCAGTATTTT.

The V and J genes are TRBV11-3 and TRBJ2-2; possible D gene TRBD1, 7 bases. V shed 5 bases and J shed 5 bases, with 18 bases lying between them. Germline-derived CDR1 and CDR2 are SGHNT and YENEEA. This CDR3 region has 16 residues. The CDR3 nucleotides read TGTGCCAGCAGCCCGTTATCCAGGGGGGCGACCGGGGAGCTGTTTTTT. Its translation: CASSPLSRGATGELFF.

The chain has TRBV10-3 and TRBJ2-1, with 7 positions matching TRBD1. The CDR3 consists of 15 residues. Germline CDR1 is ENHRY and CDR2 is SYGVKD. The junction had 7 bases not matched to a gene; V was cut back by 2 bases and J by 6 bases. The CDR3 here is CAISEPSTGVNEQFF. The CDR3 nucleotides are TGTGCCATCAGTGAGCCCTCCACAGGGGTCAATGAGCAGTTCTTC.

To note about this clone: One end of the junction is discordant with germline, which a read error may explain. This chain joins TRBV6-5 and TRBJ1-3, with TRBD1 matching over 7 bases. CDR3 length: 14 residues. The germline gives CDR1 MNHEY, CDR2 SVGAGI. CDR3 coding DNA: TGTGCCAGCGCTTATAGGGGGCCTGGGAACACCATATATTTT. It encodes CASAYRGPGNTIYF.